The clone carrying this TCR beta chain was seen only once. The antigen is not known. The data derive from a study of T cell responses to AZD1222 COVID-19 vaccine. General study results and limits: Mapped onto spike, vaccine-associated CD4 TCRs spanned it and were dominant at 160-218 and 743-854. At baseline, just a handful of AZD1222 recipients tested seropositive. Spike-specific TCR breadth and depth were elevated following two AZD1222 doses.

Produced via immunoSEQ multiplex PCR; TCRdb's table is partial and in-frame only. The sample includes about 110,000 clones, around nine tenths seen only once; the top ten take less than 4.5%. The CDR3 length is 15 residues. Trimming cost V 0 bases and J 7 bases, with 15 bases left between them. CDR1 is MGHRA, CDR2 YSYEKL, per germline. Specimen: peripheral blood, collected on day 0 of AZD1222 vaccination. The TCR comes from an adult in good health. The chain joins TRBV4-1 to TRBJ2-5, with D unclear. As DNA, the CDR3 is TGCGCCAGCAGCCAAGATCAACTGGGGTTCTTGACCCAGTACTTC. It specifies CASSQDQLGFLTQYF.